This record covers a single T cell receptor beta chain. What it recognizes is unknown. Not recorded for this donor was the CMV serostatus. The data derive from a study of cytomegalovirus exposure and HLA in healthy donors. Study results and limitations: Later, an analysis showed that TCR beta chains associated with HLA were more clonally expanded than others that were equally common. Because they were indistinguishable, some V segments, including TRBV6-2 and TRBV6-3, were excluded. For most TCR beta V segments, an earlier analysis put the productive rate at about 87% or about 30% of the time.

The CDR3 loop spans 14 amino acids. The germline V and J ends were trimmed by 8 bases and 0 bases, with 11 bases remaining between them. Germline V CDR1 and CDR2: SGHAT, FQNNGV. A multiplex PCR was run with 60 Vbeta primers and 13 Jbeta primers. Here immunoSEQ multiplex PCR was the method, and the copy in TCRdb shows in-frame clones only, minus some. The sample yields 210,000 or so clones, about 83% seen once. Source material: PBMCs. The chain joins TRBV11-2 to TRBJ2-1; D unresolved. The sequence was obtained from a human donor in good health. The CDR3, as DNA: TGTGCCAGCCGAAGGCGGATCTCCTACAATGAGCAGTTCTTC. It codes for CASRRRISYNEQFF. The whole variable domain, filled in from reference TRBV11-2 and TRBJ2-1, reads EAGVAQSPRYKIIEKRQSVAFWCNPISGHATLYWYQQILGQGPKLLIQFQNNGVVDDSQLPKDRFSAERLKGVDSTLKIQPAKLEDSAVYLCASRRRISYNEQFFGPGTRLTVL.